This T cell receptor beta chain was documented in a study of cytomegalovirus exposure and HLA in healthy donors. About the study: The roughly 130 validation repertoires used the same platform as the approximately 700 first-cohort repertoires, a later analysis reported. Study conclusions and caveats: Generally TCR sequences proved uncommon, though certain public TCRs appeared in numerous donors. The study recorded 160 or so TCR beta chains that were cytomegalovirus-associated. Specificity of a few CMV-associated chains for CMV antigens was verified in vitro.

The CDR3 sequence is 15 residues long. The germline V gene has CDR1 KGHSH and CDR2 LQKENI. V lost 2 bases to trimming and J lost 6 bases, with 13 bases between them. Comment on this clone: Antigen specificity is unknown.

Only in-frame clones appear in the TCRdb table, and some are missing; sequencing was by immunoSEQ multiplex PCR. This repertoire shows around 45,000 clones, approximately 90% found once; its top ten account for over 5.5%. This clonotype originated in a man younger than 30 in good health and CMV-seronegative. Sequenced sample: PBMCs. The J gene is TRBJ2-2, the V gene TRBV18, with D maybe TRBD2 (5 bases). The CDR3 DNA is TGTGCCAGCTCACCATTCGGGGAAAACGCCGGGGAGCTGTTTTTT. Its protein product is CASSPFGENAGELFF.